A single sample gave rise to the 18 T cell receptor beta chains below, sequenced in a study of cytomegalovirus exposure and HLA in healthy donors. Here immunoSEQ multiplex PCR was the method, and the copy in TCRdb shows in-frame clones only, minus some. Of about 82,000 clones listed, roughly 93% are singletons. The sequenced sample consisted of PBMCs. Every receptor here comes from a man between 18 and 35 years old in good health and CMV-seronegative.

The chain joins TRBV11-3 to TRBJ1-2; maybe TRBD1 (5 bases). Trimming left V 3 bases short and J 4 bases short, with 9 bases between. Looked up from germline, CDR1 is SGHNT and CDR2 is YENEEA. The CDR3 is made up of 13 amino acids. CDR3 DNA sequence: TGTGCCAGCAGCTTTTATAGGGGCTATGGCTACACCTTC. Its protein product is CASSFYRGYGYTF.

The CDR3 sequence: CASSSQSYEQYF. CDR3 in DNA: TGTGCCAGCAGCTCACAGAGCTACGAGCAGTACTTC. The V and J genes are TRBV11-2 and TRBJ2-7; D not resolved. This CDR3 has 12 residues. Trimming took off 4 bases at V and 3 bases at J, with 7 bases between the two ends. The germline CDR1 and CDR2 sequences are SGHAT and FQNNGV. The full variable domain, in which reference TRBV11-2 and TRBJ2-7 provide the parts outside the CDR3, is EAGVAQSPRYKIIEKRQSVAFWCNPISGHATLYWYQQILGQGPKLLIQFQNNGVVDDSQLPKDRFSAERLKGVDSTLKIQPAKLEDSAVYLCASSSQSYEQYFGPGTRLTVT.

This chain uses TRBV4-2 with TRBJ2-1; D may be TRBD2 (5 bases). Germline V gives CDR1 LGHNA, CDR2 YNFKEQ. Trimming shortened V by 3 bases and J by 7 bases, and 10 bases separated the two germline ends. The CDR3 spans 13 residues. CDR3 DNA sequence: TGTGCCAGCAGCCAGGTGGAGCGGAATGAGCAGTTCTTC. It codes for CASSQVERNEQFF.

The V gene is TRBV6-1, the J gene TRBJ2-3; weak D call: TRBD2 (6 bases). This CDR3 spans 15 amino acids. V lost 8 bases to trimming and J lost 8 bases, with 23 bases between them. Germline V gene data show CDR1 as MNHNS and CDR2 as SASEGT. The DNA of the CDR3 is TGTGCCAGCCGAGGACTAATCTGGGACGTCGGTACGCAGTATTTT. This sequence encodes CASRGLIWDVGTQYF.

This chain links TRBV11-2 with TRBJ2-7; D possibly corresponds to TRBD2 (6 bases). With 4 bases removed from V and 7 bases from J, the gap between germline ends came to 20 bases. This CDR3 region has 15 residues. Germline CDR1 and CDR2: SGHAT and FQNNGV. DNA for the CDR3: TGTGCCAGCAGCTCAGCTTCGGGGGTTGTCGTGGAGCAGTACTTC. This encodes CASSSASGVVVEQYF.

The chain couples TRBV7-9 to TRBJ2-1; 8 nucleotides match TRBD1. Germline-derived CDR1 and CDR2 are SEHNR and FQNEAQ (reference sequence). Losses at the gene ends were 1 base for V and 4 bases for J; bases not matched to a gene: 6. The CDR3 is 16 residues long. The CDR3 bases are TGTGCCAGCAGCTTAGATAGGGACAGGCCTTACAATGAGCAGTTCTTC. Protein sequence: CASSLDRDRPYNEQFF.

Comment on this clone: A junction end diverges from the germline sequence, so it may reflect a read error. The V and J genes are TRBV20-1 and TRBJ1-2; no definite D call. The germline V gene has CDR1 DFQATT and CDR2 SNEGSKA (reference sequence). This CDR3 is built from 10 residues. The CDR3 loop is CSATRREPIF. The CDR3 DNA is TGCAGTGCCACCCGTCGGGAACCAATCTTC.

This sequence joins TRBV4-1 and TRBJ2-1; 8 bases are a match to TRBD1. This CDR3 is built from 15 residues. Germline trimming cut 0 bases from V and 8 bases from J; bases unmatched to any gene: 6. Germline loops: CDR1 MGHRA, CDR2 YSYEKL. The CDR3 protein is CASSQDPTGVHEQFF. CDR3 sequence (DNA): TGCGCCAGCAGCCAAGATCCGACAGGGGTCCATGAGCAGTTCTTC.

The V and J genes are TRBV5-4 and TRBJ2-5; a weak D match, TRBD2 (7 bases). Germline CDR1 and CDR2: SGHNT and YYREEE (reference sequence). This CDR3 contains 16 residues. The V end was cut by 1 base, the J end by 3 bases, with 16 bases between. The CDR3 protein is CASSLQVTGGKETQYF. The DNA of the CDR3 is TGTGCCAGCAGCTTGCAGGTGACGGGGGGCAAAGAGACCCAGTACTTC. The full variable domain, with the rest looked up from reference TRBV5-4 and TRBJ2-5, is ETGVTQSPTHLIKTRGQQVTLRCSSQSGHNTVSWYQQALGQGPQFIFQYYREEENGRGNFPPRFSGLQFPNYSSELNVNALELDDSALYLCASSLQVTGGKETQYFGPGTRLLVL.

The chain recombines TRBV18 with TRBJ2-5; TRBD1 matches 7 bases. V was clipped by 0 bases and J by 3 bases; unmatched bases: 7. Germline CDR1 and CDR2: KGHSH and LQKENI. The CDR3 covers 16 residues. The CDR3 DNA follows: TGTGCCAGCTCACCACCGGCAGGGGGTACTAAAGAGACCCAGTACTTC. It is translated as CASSPPAGGTKETQYF.

The chain joins TRBV5-1 to TRBJ1-2; 7 bases match TRBD1. The junction had 12 bases not matched to a gene; V was cut back by 4 bases and J by 3 bases. Germline V gene sequence: CDR1 SGHRS, CDR2 YFSETQ. This CDR3 is 16 amino acids long. Here the CDR3 reads CASSPRQGAYDYGYTF. The CDR3 DNA reads as TGCGCCAGCAGCCCCCGACAGGGAGCCTATGACTATGGCTACACCTTC. The variable domain in full, completed from reference TRBV5-1 and TRBJ1-2, reads KAGVTQTPRYLIKTRGQQVTLSCSPISGHRSVSWYQQTPGQGLQFLFEYFSETQRNKGNFPGRFSGRQFSNSRSEMNVSTLELGDSALYLCASSPRQGAYDYGYTFGSGTRLTVV.

The DNA for the CDR3 is TGTGCCAGCACAGGACAGGGGAGCACTGAAGCTTTCTTT. Protein product: CASTGQGSTEAFF. The V gene is TRBV18, the J gene TRBJ1-1, with 9 nucleotides matching TRBD1. CDR3 length: 13 amino acids. The germline V gene has CDR1 KGHSH and CDR2 LQKENI. J was trimmed by 4 bases and V by 8 bases; bases with no gene match: 5.

CDR3 nucleotides: TGTGCCAGCAGCACCCCCAGGGTGAGGTATGGCTACACCTTC. This codes for CASSTPRVRYGYTF. This sequence joins TRBV9 and TRBJ1-2; D is possibly TRBD1 (5 bases). The ends were cut back, 4 bases at V and 5 bases at J, with 15 bases in the middle. Germline lookup yields CDR1 SGDLS and CDR2 YYNGEE. This CDR3 is 14 amino acids long.

This sequence joins TRBV18 and TRBJ2-6; no firm D call. CDR1 and CDR2 from the germline V gene are KGHSH and LQKENI. Trimming pared 0 bases from V and 2 bases from J, leaving 8 bases between. The CDR3 is made up of 16 amino acids. The CDR3 region is CASSPPIAAGANVLTF. In DNA form, the CDR3 reads TGTGCCAGCTCACCACCTATAGCTGCTGGGGCCAACGTCCTGACTTTC.

The chain has TRBV30 and TRBJ2-6, with TRBD1 matching over 10 bases. Germline V gene sequence: CDR1 GTSNPN, CDR2 SVGIG (reference sequence). V shed 8 bases, J shed 0 bases, and the junction held 1 base outside the gene matches. The CDR3 is 14 residues long. The CDR3 DNA is TGTGCCGGGACAGGGGACTCTGGGGCCAACGTCCTGACTTTC. It specifies CAGTGDSGANVLTF.

This sequence joins TRBV4-2 and TRBJ1-2, with 10 nucleotides matching TRBD1. CDR1 is LGHNA and CDR2 is YNFKEQ in the germline V gene. This CDR3 is built from 17 residues. Germline trimming cut 1 base from V and 4 bases from J; bases unmatched to any gene: 9. CDR3 sequence (DNA): TGTGCCAGCAGCCAAGCCGGGACAGGGGTTGCGAGCTATGGCTACACCTTC. It is translated as CASSQAGTGVASYGYTF.

This chain links TRBV30 with TRBJ2-2; 9 nucleotides align to TRBD1. Trimming took 4 bases from V and 3 from J; bases not matched to a gene: 6. The germline gives CDR1 GTSNPN, CDR2 SVGIG (reference sequence). The CDR3 has 15 residues. CDR3 DNA sequence: TGTGCCTGGAAGGGACAGGGTATGGACACCGGGGAGCTGTTTTTT. Protein product: CAWKGQGMDTGELFF.

The rearrangement uses TRBV6-5 and TRBJ2-7; possible D gene TRBD1, 5 bases. Germline CDR1 reads MNHEY; CDR2 reads SVGAGI. V was shortened by 6 bases and J by 0 bases, with 15 bases between the two germline ends. This CDR3 comprises 15 residues. As DNA, the CDR3 is TGTGCCAGCAGCCTCCCTGGCAGGGCCTCCTACGAGCAGTACTTC. Translated: CASSLPGRASYEQYF.